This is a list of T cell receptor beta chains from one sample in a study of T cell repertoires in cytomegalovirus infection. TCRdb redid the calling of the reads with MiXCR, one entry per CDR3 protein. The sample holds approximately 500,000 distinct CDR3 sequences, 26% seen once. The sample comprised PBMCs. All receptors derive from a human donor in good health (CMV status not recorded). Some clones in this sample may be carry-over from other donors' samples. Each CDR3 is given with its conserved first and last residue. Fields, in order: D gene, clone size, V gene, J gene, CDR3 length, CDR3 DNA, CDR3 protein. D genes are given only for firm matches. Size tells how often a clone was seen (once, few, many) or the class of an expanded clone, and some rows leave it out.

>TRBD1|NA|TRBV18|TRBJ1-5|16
TGTGCCAGCTCACCTTCAGGGGGCGCGGGCAATCAGCCCCAGCATTTT
CASSPSGGAGNQPQHF
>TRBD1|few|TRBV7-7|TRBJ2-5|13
TGTGCTAGCAGCCCCACAGGGGGCGCGACCCAGTACTTC
CASSPTGGATQYF
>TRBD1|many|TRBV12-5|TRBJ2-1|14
TGTGCTAGTTTCGAGGGGGCCTCCTACAATGAGCAGTTCTTC
CASFEGASYNEQFF
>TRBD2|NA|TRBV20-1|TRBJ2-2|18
TGCAGTGCTATCGGGACTAGCGGGAGGGCCGGGTACACCGGGGAGCTGTTTTTT
CSAIGTSGRAGYTGELFF
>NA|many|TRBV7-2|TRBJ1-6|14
TGTGCCAGCAGCCTCGACAGCACCAGATTCGCCCTCCACTTT
CASSLDSTRFALHF
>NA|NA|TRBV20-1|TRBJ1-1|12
TGCAGTGCTTTTCCCCCGTTCACTGAAGCTTTCTTT
CSAFPPFTEAFF
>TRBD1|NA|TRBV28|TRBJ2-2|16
TGTGCCAGCAGCACACCGGGACAGGGATGGGCCGGGGAGCTGTTTTTT
CASSTPGQGWAGELFF
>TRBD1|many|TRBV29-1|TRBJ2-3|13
TGCAGCGCTAGGGACAGCCTCACAGATACGCAGTATTTT
CSARDSLTDTQYF
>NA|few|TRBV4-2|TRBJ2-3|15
TGTGCCAGCAGCACAACCGGGACTAGCACAGATACGCAGTATTTT
CASSTTGTSTDTQYF
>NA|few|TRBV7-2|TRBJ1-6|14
TGTGCCAGCAGCTTAGTCCGCCCTGATTCACCCCTCCACTTT
CASSLVRPDSPLHF
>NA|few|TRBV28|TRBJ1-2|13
TGTGCCAGCAGGAATCTGGGGGACTATGGCTACACCTTC
CASRNLGDYGYTF
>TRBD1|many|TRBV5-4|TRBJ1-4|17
TGTGCCAGCAGCCCCGGGACAGGGGGCTTGACTAATGAAAAACTGTTTTTT
CASSPGTGGLTNEKLFF
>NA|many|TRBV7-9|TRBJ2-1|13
TGTGCCAGCAGCCCCCGACTAGAGGATGAGCAGTTCTTC
CASSPRLEDEQFF